These 27 T cell receptor beta chains share one sample of origin, sequenced in a study of blood T cell repertoires in COVID-19. Sequencing was performed with immunoSEQ multiplex PCR; in TCRdb, only in-frame clones are kept and a portion is missing. The sample has approximately 200,000 clones, approximately 78% seen once. Sequenced input: peripheral blood. Receptors originate from a woman older than 75 with COVID-19, enrolled during active disease.

This chain connects TRBV4-1 to TRBJ2-2, with D tentatively TRBD2 (6 bases). The germline gives CDR1 MGHRA, CDR2 YSYEKL. V lost 1 base to trimming and J lost 1 base, with 10 bases between them. This CDR3 has 16 residues. The CDR3 loop is CASSQVQRVNTGELFF. Written as DNA, the CDR3 is TGCGCCAGCAGCCAAGTTCAGCGGGTGAACACCGGGGAGCTGTTTTTT.

The chain carries TRBV7-9 and TRBJ2-3; 12 nucleotides line up with TRBD2. The J segment lost 6 bases and the V segment lost 5 bases, leaving 6 bases of the junction unmatched. Germline V gives CDR1 SEHNR, CDR2 FQNEAQ (reference sequence). This CDR3 comprises 15 residues. The CDR3 nucleotides read TGTGCCAGCAGCCGAAGACTAGCGGGAGCCGATACGCAGTATTTT. Translation: CASSRRLAGADTQYF.

This chain uses TRBV7-8 with TRBJ2-3; 14 bases map to TRBD2. Germline V gene data show CDR1 as SGHVS and CDR2 as FQNEAQ. This CDR3 spans 18 amino acids. Trimming removed 4 bases from V and 0 bases from J; junction bases left unmatched: 6. The CDR3 spells CASSSPGLAGVSTDTQYF. For the CDR3, the DNA is TGTGCCAGCAGCTCTCCGGGACTAGCGGGGGTTAGCACAGATACGCAGTATTTT.

The V gene is TRBV19, the J gene TRBJ2-2; D is uncertain. From germline, CDR1 is LNHDA and CDR2 SQIVND (reference sequence). The V end was cut by 5 bases, the J end by 7 bases, with 8 bases between. The CDR3 spans 12 residues. The CDR3 here is CASSPQSGELFF. The CDR3 nucleotides are TGTGCCAGTAGTCCACAGAGCGGGGAGCTGTTTTTT.

V is TRBV7-9 and J is TRBJ2-1; D is possibly TRBD2 (5 bases). Germline CDR1 is SEHNR and CDR2 is FQNEAQ (reference sequence). This CDR3 has 12 residues. The ends were cut back, 5 bases at V and 7 bases at J, with 9 bases in the middle. CDR3 region: CASSPGFNEQFF. The CDR3 DNA is TGTGCCAGCAGCCCGGGGTTTAATGAGCAGTTCTTC. The variable domain in full, completed from reference TRBV7-9 and TRBJ2-1, reads DTGVSQNPRHKITKRGQNVTFRCDPISEHNRLYWYRQTLGQGPEFLTYFQNEAQLEKSRLLSDRFSAERPKGSFSTLEIQRTEQGDSAMYLCASSPGFNEQFFGPGTRLTVL.

The chain employs TRBV7-2 and TRBJ1-3; TRBD1 matches at 9 bases. Germline trimming cut 1 base from V and 0 bases from J; bases unmatched to any gene: 4. The CDR3 has 17 amino acids. Germline CDR1 SGHTA, CDR2 FQGNSA. The DNA for the CDR3 is TGTGCCAGCAGCTTAGTTCCGGGACAGGGCTCTGGAAACACCATATATTTT. It is translated as CASSLVPGQGSGNTIYF. Based on the CDR3 plus reference TRBV7-2 and TRBJ1-3, the full variable domain is GAGVSQSPSNKVTEKGKDVELRCDPISGHTALYWYRQSLGQGLEFLIYFQGNSAPDKSGLPSDRFSAERTGGSVSTLTIQRTQQEDSAVYLCASSLVPGQGSGNTIYFGEGSWLTVV.

J is TRBJ2-7 and V is TRBV6-6; D remains unclear. The CDR3 has 14 residues. Germline V gene sequence: CDR1 MNHNY, CDR2 SVGAGI (reference sequence). Trimming took off 2 bases at V and 2 bases at J, with 10 bases between the two ends. The CDR3 loop is CASSYSGPTYEQYF. Here the CDR3 DNA reads TGTGCCAGCAGTTACAGTGGGCCAACCTACGAGCAGTACTTC.

This chain links TRBV11-3 with TRBJ1-4; D gene uncertain. Germline V gene sequence: CDR1 SGHNT, CDR2 YENEEA. The CDR3 extends over 16 amino acids. V was clipped by 2 bases and J by 0 bases, with 10 bases between them. The CDR3 DNA sequence: TGTGCCAGCAGCTTACGGGGAGTTGCAACTAATGAAAAACTGTTTTTT. Translation: CASSLRGVATNEKLFF.

This clone was seen once. The chain is built from TRBV2 and TRBJ2-1, with D perhaps matching TRBD2 (6 bases). The CDR3 spans 14 residues. Trimming shortened V by 8 bases and J by 9 bases, and 20 bases separated the two germline ends. Per germline, CDR1 SNHLY and CDR2 FYNNEI. The CDR3, as DNA: TGTGCCAGCGGGAGGTTAAGAGAAACGCGTGAGCAGTTCTTC. This codes for CASGRLRETREQFF. The full variable domain, in which reference TRBV2 and TRBJ2-1 provide the parts outside the CDR3, is EPEVTQTPSHQVTQMGQEVILRCVPISNHLYFYWYRQILGQKVEFLVSFYNNEISEKSEIFDDQFSVERPDGSNFTLKIRSTKLEDSAMYFCASGRLRETREQFFGPGTRLTVL.

The chain uses TRBV5-4 and TRBJ1-4; 9 bases align to TRBD1. The CDR3 is made up of 15 amino acids. The germline gives CDR1 SGHNT, CDR2 YYREEE (reference sequence). Trimming at V came to 3 bases and at J to 6 bases, leaving 6 bases not matched to a gene. CDR3 nucleotide sequence: TGTGCCAGCAGCTACCGGACAGGGGTTTATGAAAAACTGTTTTTT. Protein sequence: CASSYRTGVYEKLFF.

V and J are TRBV27 and TRBJ2-1, with 8 bases aligning to TRBD2. This CDR3 contains 18 residues. Germline-derived CDR1 and CDR2 are MNHEY and SMNVEV (reference sequence). The V and J ends lost 2 bases and 2 bases, in that order; junction bases with no gene match: 11. The CDR3 is CASSLTGLVRGPYNEQFF. Here the CDR3 DNA reads TGTGCCAGCAGTTTAACGGGACTAGTTCGAGGACCCTACAATGAGCAGTTCTTC.

The chain has TRBV3-1 (or the pseudogene TRBV3-2) and TRBJ2-7; D is perhaps TRBD2 (6 bases). Trimming shortened V by 4 bases and J by 7 bases, and 20 bases separated the two germline ends. There are 15 residues in the CDR3. Germline V lookup: CDR1 LGHDT, CDR2 YNNKEL (reference sequence). The CDR3 sequence is CASSPSLRGGTEQYF. In DNA form, the CDR3 reads TGTGCCAGCAGCCCCAGTTTGCGGGGAGGCACGGAGCAGTACTTC.

This chain links TRBV6-2 or TRBV6-3 with TRBJ1-5; 9 bases map to TRBD1. CDR3 length: 15 residues. The V and J ends lost 5 bases and 4 bases, in that order; junction bases with no gene match: 6. Germline V gene data show CDR1 as MNHEY and CDR2 as SVGEGT. In DNA form, the CDR3 reads TGTGCCAGCAGTGGAACAGGGGGCCGGAATCAGCCCCAGCATTTT. It encodes CASSGTGGRNQPQHF.

The V call is TRBV9, the J call TRBJ2-1; TRBD2 matches 13 bases. This CDR3 is built from 15 residues. The trim removed 3 bases at V and 9 bases at J, leaving 6 bases unmatched. CDR1 SGDLS and CDR2 YYNGEE come from the germline V gene. The CDR3 loop is CASSALAGGQGEQFF. The CDR3 nucleotides are TGTGCCAGCAGCGCACTAGCGGGGGGGCAGGGTGAGCAGTTCTTC.

This chain joins TRBV3-1 (or the pseudogene TRBV3-2) and TRBJ1-2; D may be TRBD1 (5 bases). Trimming pared 3 bases from V and 5 bases from J, leaving 19 bases between. Germline V gene lookup returns CDR1 LGHDT and CDR2 YNNKEL (reference sequence). This CDR3 has 16 amino acids. CDR3 loop: CASSHTDGAGRYGYTF. CDR3 nucleotides: TGTGCCAGCAGCCACACGGACGGGGCAGGGAGGTATGGCTACACCTTC.

The V and J genes are TRBV19 and TRBJ1-1; a possible D gene is TRBD1 (5 bases). The V and J ends lost 5 bases and 4 bases respectively, with 8 bases between them. This CDR3 is 12 amino acids long. Germline CDR1 reads LNHDA; CDR2 reads SQIVND (reference sequence). CDR3 DNA: TGTGCCAGTAGTGCGGGGGTCACTGAAGCTTTCTTT. Translating it yields CASSAGVTEAFF.

This chain links TRBV10-3 with TRBJ1-2, with no clear D. Trimming removed 6 bases from V and 8 bases from J, with 13 bases in between. The CDR3 sequence is 12 residues long. The germline V gene encodes CDR1 ENHRY and CDR2 SYGVKD. The CDR3 here is CAISQALEGYTF. The CDR3 DNA reads TGTGCCATCAGCCAGGCCCTCGAGGGCTACACCTTC.

This sequence joins TRBV7-2 and TRBJ1-4; tentatively, D is TRBD1 (5 bases). The germline V gene encodes CDR1 SGHTA and CDR2 FQGNSA. The CDR3 sequence is 14 residues long. Trimming removed 4 bases from V and 4 bases from J, with 10 bases in between. This CDR3 is CASSWAGGNEKLFF. DNA for the CDR3: TGTGCCAGCAGCTGGGCGGGGGGTAATGAAAAACTGTTTTTT.

This clone was observed at least ten times. The rearrangement uses TRBV11-2 and TRBJ1-1, with 8 bases identical to TRBD1. The V segment lost 5 bases and the J segment 4 bases; nucleotides outside the gene matches: 15. There are 17 residues in the CDR3. Germline values: CDR1 SGHAT, CDR2 FQNNGV. Here the CDR3 reads CASSVTTGANLGTEAFF. The CDR3 DNA sequence: TGTGCCAGCAGCGTAACGACAGGGGCTAATTTAGGCACTGAAGCTTTCTTT.

The gene calls are TRBV6-5 and TRBJ1-5; D is perhaps TRBD1 (5 bases). Germline V gene data show CDR1 as MNHEY and CDR2 as SVGAGI. The CDR3 length is 15 residues. V gave up 7 bases and J gave up 0 bases, with 13 bases separating them. CDR3 DNA: TGTGCCAGCATCACGCAGGGAAATAGCAATCAGCCCCAGCATTTT. It yields the protein CASITQGNSNQPQHF.

V usage is TRBV18 and J usage is TRBJ2-6; 10 nucleotides align to TRBD1. The germline V gene has CDR1 KGHSH and CDR2 LQKENI. This CDR3 has 18 amino acids. J was trimmed by 1 base and V by 3 bases; bases with no gene match: 6. CDR3 sequence reads: CASSPRDRGYSGANVLTF. As DNA, the CDR3 is TGTGCCAGCTCACCTCGGGACAGGGGATATTCTGGGGCCAACGTCCTGACTTTC.

The chain combines TRBV5-6 with TRBJ2-2; D may be TRBD2 (6 bases). Germline lookup yields CDR1 SGHDT and CDR2 YYEEEE. With 4 bases removed from V and 3 bases from J, the gap between germline ends came to 13 bases. The CDR3 spans 15 residues. DNA for the CDR3: TGTGCCAGCAGCGGTCCGGAGGGCCACACCGGGGAGCTGTTTTTT. This codes for CASSGPEGHTGELFF.

The CDR3 nucleotides read TGCGCCAGCAGCTTGGCCGGTGGGCCGGAAGAGACCCAGTACTTC. Its protein product is CASSLAGGPEETQYF. The chain uses TRBV5-1 and TRBJ2-5, with D unresolved. CDR1 is SGHRS and CDR2 is YFSETQ in the germline V gene. V lost 0 bases and J 3 bases, leaving 12 bases between the germline ends. The CDR3 totals 15 residues.

The chain joins TRBV11-3 to TRBJ2-1; unclear D gene. CDR1 and CDR2 (germline): SGHNT, YENEEA. The CDR3 covers 15 residues. V was clipped by 0 bases and J by 5 bases, with 11 bases between them. CDR3 protein: CASSLESSTHNEQFF. The CDR3 nucleotides are TGTGCCAGCAGCTTAGAGTCTAGTACCCACAATGAGCAGTTCTTC.

This clone was seen just once. The V and J genes are TRBV5-6 and TRBJ1-1; 8 nucleotides align to TRBD1. The CDR3 runs to 15 residues. V was clipped by 6 bases and J by 7 bases; unmatched bases: 14. CDR1 and CDR2 from the germline V gene are SGHDT and YYEEEE. The CDR3 here is CASIGGTGEFHEAFF. CDR3 bases: TGTGCCAGCATCGGGGGGACAGGCGAATTCCATGAAGCTTTCTTT.

The chain recombines TRBV6-2 or TRBV6-3 with TRBJ1-1; tentatively, D is TRBD1 (6 bases). This CDR3 is 16 amino acids long. The V gene's germline CDR1 is MNHEY and CDR2 SVGEGT. V shed 2 bases and J shed 0 bases, with 13 bases lying between them. The CDR3 here is CASSYGGGAVNTEAFF. DNA for the CDR3: TGTGCCAGCAGTTACGGTGGGGGGGCCGTGAACACTGAAGCTTTCTTT.

CDR3 nucleotides: TGTGCCAGCAGCTTAGCGGGGTCAGCGTTTCAGTACTTC. Encoded protein: CASSLAGSAFQYF. The chain is built from TRBV11-3 and TRBJ2-4, with D tentatively TRBD2 (5 bases). The CDR3 extends over 13 amino acids. V was pared by 1 base and J by 11 bases, with 12 bases between. The V gene's germline CDR1 is SGHNT and CDR2 YENEEA. The entire variable domain, with the rest obtained from reference TRBV11-3 and TRBJ2-4, is as follows: EAGVVQSPRYKIIEKKQPVAFWCNPISGHNTLYWYLQNLGQGPELLIRYENEEAVDDSQLPKDRFSAERLKGVDSTLKIQPAELGDSAVYLCASSLAGSAFQYFGAGTRLSVL.